The T cell receptor beta chain under discussion was sequenced for a study of T cell responses to AZD1222 COVID-19 vaccine. Study-level findings and limits: Spike-specific TCR breadth and depth were elevated following two AZD1222 doses. Sampling captured repertoires only after the peak T cell response.

With respect to this clone: No antigen is known for it.

Using immunoSEQ multiplex PCR, the repertoire was profiled, and TCRdb retains in-frame clones only, with some absent. Of tens of thousands of clones listed, around nine tenths were seen once; the top ten hold 4.9%. Looked up from germline, CDR1 is SGDLS and CDR2 is YYNGEE. Trimming at V came to 4 bases and at J to 1 base, leaving 7 bases not matched to a gene. The CDR3 length is 15 residues. This TCR came from an adult in good health. The rearrangement uses TRBV9 and TRBJ2-5, with 7 bases matching TRBD2. The sample in question was peripheral blood, obtained on day 0 of AZD1222 vaccination. The CDR3 DNA reads as TGTGCCAGCAGCCCCCGGCCTAGCGGCCAAGAGACCCAGTACTTC. This encodes CASSPRPSGQETQYF.